This T cell receptor (beta chain) was observed in a study of blood T cell repertoires in COVID-19. Study summary: Sites across the United States, Italy and Spain contributed samples from acute and convalescent COVID-19. In each case, the material was cDNA or gDNA derived from T cells, B-cell-depleted T cells, or PBMCs.

Source study methods: Reference gene primer amplification gave estimated nucleated cell counts. This table comes from immunoSEQ multiplex PCR, and its TCRdb copy is limited to in-frame clones, with some not included. The V and J calls and clone size are taken from that table; D and trimming were inferred from the DNA. The sample lists 13,000 to 15,000 clones, about four fifths occurring once. Germline values: CDR1 SGHDT, CDR2 YYEEEE. V was clipped by 1 base and J by 9 bases, with 11 bases between them. CDR3 length: 13 amino acids. This receptor was identified in a man aged 50 to 60 with active COVID-19. The rearrangement links TRBV5-6 to TRBJ2-1; D call uncertain. The sequencing input was peripheral blood. CDR3 in DNA: TGTGCCAGCAGCTTGAGCGCAGATGCTGAGCAGTTCTTC. Encoded protein: CASSLSADAEQFF.